The present T cell receptor beta chain was sequenced within a study of prognosis after radiotherapy for stage I lung cancer. Study details: It was between April 2018 and early 2019 that stage I non-small cell lung cancer patients were enrolled.

V was trimmed by 2 bases and J by 7 bases, leaving 14 bases between them. The CDR3 sequence is 14 residues long. The germline V gene has CDR1 SQVTM and CDR2 ANQGSEA. Study outcomes and limitations: In patients with versus without metastases, TRBV and TRBJ gene usage reportedly differed.

No patient had prior chemotherapy, radiotherapy or other malignancies, and all were node-negative on CT and PET/CT. This clonotype was found a few times. The antigen is not known. Amplification of TCR beta CDR3 from genomic DNA used two-round multiplex PCR. During first-round PCR, primers specific to each TRBV and TRBJ gene were used. Universal primers were what the second PCR round relied on. One entry per CDR3 protein, called by TCRdb with MiXCR from the multiplex PCR reads. Here the sample spans approximately 26,000 distinct CDR3 sequences, around 40% being singletons. Sequenced here: PBMCs, sampled before or after stereotactic body radiation therapy (not recorded which). The chain couples TRBV29-1 to TRBJ2-2, with D maybe TRBD1 (6 bases). This receptor was identified in a donor aged 50 or older with non-small cell lung cancer. CDR3 bases: TGCAGCGTTGAACGGCAGGGGCGCGGCGGGGAGCTGTTTTTT. Translating it yields CSVERQGRGGELFF.